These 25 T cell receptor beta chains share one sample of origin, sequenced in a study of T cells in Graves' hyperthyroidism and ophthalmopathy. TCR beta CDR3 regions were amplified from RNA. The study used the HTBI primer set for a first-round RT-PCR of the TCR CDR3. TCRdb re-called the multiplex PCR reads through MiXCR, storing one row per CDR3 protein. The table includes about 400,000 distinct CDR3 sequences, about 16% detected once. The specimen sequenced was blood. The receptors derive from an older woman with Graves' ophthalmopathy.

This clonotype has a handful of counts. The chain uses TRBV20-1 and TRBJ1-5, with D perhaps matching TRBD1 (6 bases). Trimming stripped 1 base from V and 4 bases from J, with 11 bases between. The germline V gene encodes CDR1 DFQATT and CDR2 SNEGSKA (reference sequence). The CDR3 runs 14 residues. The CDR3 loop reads CSARVAGANQPQHF. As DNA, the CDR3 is TGCAGTGCTAGAGTTGCAGGGGCAAATCAGCCCCAGCATTTT.

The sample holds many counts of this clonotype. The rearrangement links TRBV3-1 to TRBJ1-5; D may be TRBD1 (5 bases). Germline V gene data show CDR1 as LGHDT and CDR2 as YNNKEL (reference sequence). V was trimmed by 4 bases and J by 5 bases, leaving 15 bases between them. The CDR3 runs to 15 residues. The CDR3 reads CASSPGISRDQPQHF. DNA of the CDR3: TGTGCCAGCAGCCCCGGGATATCCAGGGATCAGCCCCAGCATTTT. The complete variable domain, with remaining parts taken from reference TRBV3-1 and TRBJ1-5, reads DTAVSQTPKYLVTQMGNDKSIKCEQNLGHDTMYWYKQDSKKFLKIMFSYNNKELIINETVPNRFSPKSPDKAHLNLHINSLELGDSAVYFCASSPGISRDQPQHFGDGTRLSIL.

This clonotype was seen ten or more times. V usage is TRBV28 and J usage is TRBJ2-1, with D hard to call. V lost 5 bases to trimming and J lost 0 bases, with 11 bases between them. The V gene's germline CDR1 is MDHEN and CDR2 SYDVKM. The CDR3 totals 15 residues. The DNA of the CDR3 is TGTGCCAGCAGTGGGCAAGATAGCTCCTACAATGAGCAGTTCTTC. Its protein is CASSGQDSSYNEQFF.

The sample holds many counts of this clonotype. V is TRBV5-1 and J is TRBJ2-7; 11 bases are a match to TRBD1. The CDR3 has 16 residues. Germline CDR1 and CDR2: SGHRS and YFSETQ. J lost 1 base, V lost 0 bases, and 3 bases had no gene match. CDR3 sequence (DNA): TGCGCCAGCAGCTTGGCCGGGACAGGGGGTTCCTACGAGCAGTACTTC. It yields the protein CASSLAGTGGSYEQYF.

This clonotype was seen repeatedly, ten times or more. This chain's CDR3 is CASSLVRQGTADTQYF. The CDR3 coding sequence is TGCGCCAGCAGCTTGGTCCGACAGGGAACCGCAGATACGCAGTATTTT. V gene TRBV5-1 combines with J gene TRBJ2-3; TRBD1 matches 7 bases. V lost 0 bases and J lost 4; bases outside the gene matches: 8. Germline lookup yields CDR1 SGHRS and CDR2 YFSETQ. The CDR3 runs to 16 residues.

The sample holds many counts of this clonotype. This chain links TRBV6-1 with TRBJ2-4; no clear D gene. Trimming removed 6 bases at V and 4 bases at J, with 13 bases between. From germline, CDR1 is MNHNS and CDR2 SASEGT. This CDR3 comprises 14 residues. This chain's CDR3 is CASRDPDGKNIQYF. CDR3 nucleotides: TGTGCCAGCAGAGACCCGGACGGGAAAAACATTCAGTACTTC.

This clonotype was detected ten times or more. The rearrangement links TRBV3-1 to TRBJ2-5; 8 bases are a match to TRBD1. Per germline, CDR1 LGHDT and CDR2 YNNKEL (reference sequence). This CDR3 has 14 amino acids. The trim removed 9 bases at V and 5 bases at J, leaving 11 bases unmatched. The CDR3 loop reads CARGSRGRRETQYF. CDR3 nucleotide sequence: TGTGCCAGAGGGTCCAGGGGGCGTCGTGAGACCCAGTACTTC.

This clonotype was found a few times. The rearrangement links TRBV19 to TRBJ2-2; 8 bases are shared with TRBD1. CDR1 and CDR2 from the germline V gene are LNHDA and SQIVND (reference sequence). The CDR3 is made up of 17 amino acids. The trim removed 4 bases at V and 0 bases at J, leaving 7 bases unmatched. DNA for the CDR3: TGTGCCAGTAGTAAATTGGCAGGGGGCCCGAACACCGGGGAGCTGTTTTTT. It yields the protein CASSKLAGGPNTGELFF. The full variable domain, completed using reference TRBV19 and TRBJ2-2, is DGGITQSPKYLFRKEGQNVTLSCEQNLNHDAMYWYRQDPGQGLRLIYYSQIVNDFQKGDIAEGYSVSREKKESFPLTVTSAQKNPTAFYLCASSKLAGGPNTGELFFGEGSRLTVL.

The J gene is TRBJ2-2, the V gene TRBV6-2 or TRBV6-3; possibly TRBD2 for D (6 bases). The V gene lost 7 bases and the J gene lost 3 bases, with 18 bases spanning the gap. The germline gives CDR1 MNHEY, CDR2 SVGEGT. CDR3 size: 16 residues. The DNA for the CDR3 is TGTGCCAGCACCTACGGTGCTAGCGAATACACCGGGGAGCTGTTTTTT. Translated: CASTYGASEYTGELFF.

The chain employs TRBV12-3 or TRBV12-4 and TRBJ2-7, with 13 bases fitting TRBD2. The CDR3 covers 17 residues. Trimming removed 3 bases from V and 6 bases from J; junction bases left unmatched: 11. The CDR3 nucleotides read TGTGCCAGCAGTTTCACCTTAACTAGCGGGAGGGCCGGCGAGCAGTACTTC. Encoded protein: CASSFTLTSGRAGEQYF.

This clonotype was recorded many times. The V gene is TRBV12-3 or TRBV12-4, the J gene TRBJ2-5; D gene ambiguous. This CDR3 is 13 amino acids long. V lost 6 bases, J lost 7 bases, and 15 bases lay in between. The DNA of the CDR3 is TGTGCCAGCAGCATTGGGCGTGTGGGGACCCAGTACTTC. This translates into CASSIGRVGTQYF.

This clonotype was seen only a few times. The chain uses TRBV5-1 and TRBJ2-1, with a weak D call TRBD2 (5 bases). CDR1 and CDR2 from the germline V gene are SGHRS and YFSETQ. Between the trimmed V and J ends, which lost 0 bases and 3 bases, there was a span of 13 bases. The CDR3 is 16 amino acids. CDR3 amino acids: CASSLVEGNIYNEQFF. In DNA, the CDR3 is TGCGCCAGCAGCTTGGTTGAGGGAAACATCTACAATGAGCAGTTCTTC.

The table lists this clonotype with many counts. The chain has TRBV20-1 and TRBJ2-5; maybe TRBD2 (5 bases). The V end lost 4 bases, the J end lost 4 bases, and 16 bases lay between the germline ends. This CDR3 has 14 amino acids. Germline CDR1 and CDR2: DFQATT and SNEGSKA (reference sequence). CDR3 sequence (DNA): TGCAGTGCTACCGATGGCGGGTTGGGAGAGACCCAGTACTTC. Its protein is CSATDGGLGETQYF.

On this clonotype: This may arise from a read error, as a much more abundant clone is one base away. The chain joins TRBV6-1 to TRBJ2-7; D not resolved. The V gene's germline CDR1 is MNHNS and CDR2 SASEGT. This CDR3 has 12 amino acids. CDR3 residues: CDSSSINYEQYF. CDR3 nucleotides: TGTGACAGCAGCTCGATAAATTACGAGCAGTACTTC.

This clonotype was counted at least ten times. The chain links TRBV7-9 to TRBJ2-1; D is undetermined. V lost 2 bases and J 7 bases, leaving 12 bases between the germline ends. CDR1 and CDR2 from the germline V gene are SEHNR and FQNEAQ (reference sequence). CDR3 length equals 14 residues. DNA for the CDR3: TGTGCCAGCAGCTTAAGTAGAAGTGAGAATGAGCAGTTCTTC. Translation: CASSLSRSENEQFF.

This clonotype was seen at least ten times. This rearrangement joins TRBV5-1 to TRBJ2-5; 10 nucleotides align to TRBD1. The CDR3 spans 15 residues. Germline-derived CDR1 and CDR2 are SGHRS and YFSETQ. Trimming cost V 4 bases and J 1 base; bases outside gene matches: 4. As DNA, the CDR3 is TGCGCCAGCAGCCAGGGGACAGGGGCCCAAGAGACCCAGTACTTC. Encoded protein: CASSQGTGAQETQYF.

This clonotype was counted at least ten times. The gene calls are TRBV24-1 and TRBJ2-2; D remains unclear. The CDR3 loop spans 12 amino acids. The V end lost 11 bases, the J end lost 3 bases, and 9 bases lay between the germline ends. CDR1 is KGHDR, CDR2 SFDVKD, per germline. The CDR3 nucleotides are TGTGCCATCGACGGAGACACCGGGGAGCTGTTTTTT. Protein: CAIDGDTGELFF.

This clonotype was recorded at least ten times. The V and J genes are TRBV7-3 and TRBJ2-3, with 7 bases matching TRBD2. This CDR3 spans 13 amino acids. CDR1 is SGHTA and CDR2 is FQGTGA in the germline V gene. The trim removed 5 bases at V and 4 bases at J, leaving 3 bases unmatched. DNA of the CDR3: TGTGCCAGCAGCCCGCTAGCGGCAGATACGCAGTATTTT. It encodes CASSPLAADTQYF.

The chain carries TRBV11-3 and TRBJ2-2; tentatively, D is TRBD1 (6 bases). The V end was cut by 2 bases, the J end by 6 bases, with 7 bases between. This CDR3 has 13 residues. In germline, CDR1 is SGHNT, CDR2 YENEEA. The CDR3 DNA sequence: TGTGCCAGCAGCTTAAAGGGGGCCGGGGAGCTGTTTTTT. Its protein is CASSLKGAGELFF.

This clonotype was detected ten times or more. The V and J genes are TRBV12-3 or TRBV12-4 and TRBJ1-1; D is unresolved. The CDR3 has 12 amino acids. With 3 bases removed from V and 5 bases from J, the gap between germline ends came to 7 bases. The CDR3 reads CASSLFGTEAFF. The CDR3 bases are TGTGCCAGCAGTTTGTTTGGAACTGAAGCTTTCTTT.

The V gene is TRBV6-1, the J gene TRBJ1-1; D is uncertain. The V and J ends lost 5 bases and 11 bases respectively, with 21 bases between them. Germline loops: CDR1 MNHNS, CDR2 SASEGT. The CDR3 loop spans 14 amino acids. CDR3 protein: CASSSEIRGVRAFF. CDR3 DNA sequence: TGTGCCAGCAGTTCAGAGATTCGCGGGGTTCGGGCTTTCTTT.

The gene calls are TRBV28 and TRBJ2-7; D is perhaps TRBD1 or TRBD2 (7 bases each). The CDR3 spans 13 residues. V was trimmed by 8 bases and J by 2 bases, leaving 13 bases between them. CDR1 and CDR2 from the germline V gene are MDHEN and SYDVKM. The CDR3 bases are TGTGCCAGCGTGGGAGGGGGCCCCTACGAGCAGTACTTC. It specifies CASVGGGPYEQYF.

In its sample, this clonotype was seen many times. CDR3 loop: CASTPKKGISGDDEQFF. DNA of the CDR3: TGTGCCAGCACTCCTAAAAAGGGGATATCGGGAGATGATGAGCAGTTCTTC. The V and J genes are TRBV28 and TRBJ2-1, with a tentative D call TRBD2 (6 bases). V lost 7 bases and J 8 bases, leaving 27 bases between the germline ends. CDR3 size: 17 residues. Germline CDR1 reads MDHEN; CDR2 reads SYDVKM.

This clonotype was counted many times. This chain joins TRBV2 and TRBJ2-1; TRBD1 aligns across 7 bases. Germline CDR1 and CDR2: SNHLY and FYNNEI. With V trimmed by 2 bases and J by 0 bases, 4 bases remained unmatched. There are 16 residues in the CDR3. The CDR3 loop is CASSELGGPSYNEQFF. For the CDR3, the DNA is TGTGCCAGCAGTGAACTAGGGGGCCCCTCCTACAATGAGCAGTTCTTC.

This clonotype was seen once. The CDR3 spells CASPGTSESYEQYF. CDR3 nucleotide sequence: TGTGCCAGCCCCGGGACTAGCGAGTCCTACGAGCAGTACTTC. This rearrangement joins TRBV11-2 to TRBJ2-7; 10 bases fit TRBD2. The CDR3 runs to 14 residues. Germline CDR1 SGHAT, CDR2 FQNNGV. J lost 1 base, V lost 8 bases, and 5 bases had no gene match.